Following are 26 T cell receptor beta chains from one sample sequenced in a study of neoadjuvant nivolumab and ipilimumab in lung cancer. Some clones are missing from TCRdb's copy, which holds only in-frame ones; the method was immunoSEQ multiplex PCR. The table records some 10,000 clones, approximately 75% of them present only once. Sequenced here: tumor tissue, sampled after neoadjuvant nivolumab, alone or with ipilimumab, at or shortly before surgery. These receptors were collected from an adult with non-small cell lung cancer.

The chain recombines TRBV7-2 with TRBJ1-1; the match to TRBD1 covers 7 bases. The V segment lost 2 bases and the J segment 6 bases; nucleotides outside the gene matches: 9. Per germline, CDR1 SGHTA and CDR2 FQGNSA. The CDR3 spans 15 residues. The chain's CDR3 is CASSLQSTGTAEAFF. CDR3 in DNA: TGTGCCAGCAGCTTACAGTCGACAGGGACTGCTGAAGCTTTCTTT.

The V gene is TRBV28, the J gene TRBJ1-1, with D unclear. Germline-derived CDR1 and CDR2 are MDHEN and SYDVKM. The CDR3 has 14 amino acids. Deletions cut 6 bases from V and 1 base from J, with 12 bases between. CDR3 region: CASRPQDTNTEAFF. The CDR3 region has the DNA TGTGCCAGCAGACCTCAGGATACGAACACTGAAGCTTTCTTT.

The chain uses TRBV18 and TRBJ2-5; weak D call: TRBD1 (6 bases). The CDR3 consists of 16 residues. Looked up from germline, CDR1 is KGHSH and CDR2 is LQKENI. The V end was cut by 0 bases, the J end by 4 bases, with 15 bases between. CDR3 amino acids: CASSPPYQGIGETQYF. The CDR3 nucleotides read TGTGCCAGCTCACCACCGTATCAGGGGATAGGAGAGACCCAGTACTTC.

V and J are TRBV7-9 and TRBJ1-3; D is uncertain. V lost 5 bases, J lost 0 bases, and 8 bases lay in between. Germline V gives CDR1 SEHNR, CDR2 FQNEAQ (reference sequence). The CDR3 loop spans 14 amino acids. This CDR3 is CASSIRGSGNTIYF. The CDR3, as DNA: TGTGCCAGCAGCATACGGGGCTCTGGAAACACCATATATTTT.

V gene TRBV2 combines with J gene TRBJ2-3, with unresolved D. V was trimmed by 6 bases and J by 6 bases, leaving 7 bases between them. The CDR3 is made up of 11 amino acids. Germline V gives CDR1 SNHLY, CDR2 FYNNEI. The DNA for the CDR3 is TGTGCCAGCAGCACAAGGGATACGCAGTATTTT. Its translation is CASSTRDTQYF.

The V and J genes are TRBV7-2 and TRBJ2-7; D is undetermined. Germline V gives CDR1 SGHTA, CDR2 FQGNSA. CDR3 length: 15 residues. Trimming removed 3 bases at V and 0 bases at J, with 12 bases between. The CDR3: CASSFLTGSSYEQYF. CDR3 in DNA: TGTGCCAGCAGCTTTCTCACGGGCAGCTCCTACGAGCAGTACTTC. Using reference TRBV7-2 and TRBJ2-7 for the parts outside the CDR3, the full variable domain is GAGVSQSPSNKVTEKGKDVELRCDPISGHTALYWYRQSLGQGLEFLIYFQGNSAPDKSGLPSDRFSAERTGGSVSTLTIQRTQQEDSAVYLCASSFLTGSSYEQYFGPGTRLTVT.

The chain employs TRBV28 and TRBJ2-1, with 8 bases that match TRBD2. Germline assignment: CDR1 MDHEN and CDR2 SYDVKM. The length of the CDR3 is 16 residues. Unmatched junction bases numbered 9, after V lost 6 bases and J lost 2 bases. The CDR3 here is CASSKSGSLPYNEQFF. The CDR3 nucleotides read TGTGCCAGCAGCAAAAGCGGGAGTTTGCCCTACAATGAGCAGTTCTTC.

V usage is TRBV11-2 and J usage is TRBJ2-7; 9 bases align to TRBD1. CDR1 SGHAT and CDR2 FQNNGV come from the germline V gene. This CDR3 has 17 amino acids. Trimming removed 4 bases from V and 3 bases from J; junction bases left unmatched: 13. The CDR3 loop is CASSSSISRTGDYEQYF. The CDR3, as DNA: TGTGCCAGCAGCTCTTCTATTTCCCGGACAGGGGACTACGAGCAGTACTTC.

The chain joins TRBV6-1 to TRBJ2-7; no clear D gene. Trimming cost V 7 bases and J 2 bases, with 15 bases left between them. This CDR3 comprises 14 residues. CDR1 and CDR2 from the germline V gene are MNHNS and SASEGT. This CDR3 is CASTRLPTAYEQYF. The DNA for the CDR3 is TGTGCCAGCACCCGACTGCCGACCGCCTACGAGCAGTACTTC.

This clone was recorded only once. This chain links TRBV5-5 with TRBJ1-2; 9 bases agree with TRBD1. V shed 3 bases and J 0 bases; nucleotides not matched to a gene: 3. This CDR3 region has 15 residues. Per germline, CDR1 SGHKS and CDR2 YYEKEE (reference sequence). In nucleotides, the CDR3 is TGTGCCAGCAGCTACAGGGGGCTAGCTAACTATGGCTACACCTTC. Protein: CASSYRGLANYGYTF.

This chain joins TRBV7-9 and TRBJ1-3, with D hard to call. The V gene's germline CDR1 is SEHNR and CDR2 FQNEAQ (reference sequence). The CDR3 runs to 15 residues. V was pared by 5 bases and J by 0 bases, with 11 bases between. CDR3 loop: CASSPGRISGNTIYF. The CDR3 nucleotides are TGTGCCAGCAGCCCCGGACGGATCTCTGGAAACACCATATATTTT.

The CDR3 spells CAIGETSGRLEETQYF. In DNA form, the CDR3 reads TGTGCCATCGGGGAGACTAGCGGGAGGTTGGAGGAGACCCAGTACTTC. The chain links TRBV10-3 to TRBJ2-5; 13 positions match TRBD2. This CDR3 is 16 amino acids long. V shed 8 bases, J shed 5 bases, and the junction held 11 bases outside the gene matches. Germline assignment: CDR1 ENHRY and CDR2 SYGVKD.

The V call is TRBV7-6, the J call TRBJ2-3; TRBD2 is a possible D gene (5 bases). The CDR3 has 12 residues. Germline V lookup: CDR1 SGHVS, CDR2 FNYEAQ. The V end lost 6 bases, the J end lost 6 bases, and 10 bases lay between the germline ends. The CDR3 coding sequence is TGTGCCAGCAGTCCCGGGGAGGATACGCAGTATTTT. It specifies CASSPGEDTQYF.

The chain recombines TRBV11-2 with TRBJ2-7; 8 nucleotides match TRBD2. V was clipped by 1 base and J by 5 bases; unmatched bases: 4. Per the germline V gene, CDR1 is SGHAT and CDR2 is FQNNGV. The CDR3 spans 14 residues. Here the CDR3 DNA reads TGTGCCAGCAGCTTAGCGGGAGGGCCCCACGAGCAGTACTTC. It is translated as CASSLAGGPHEQYF.

The J gene is TRBJ2-5, the V gene TRBV2, with TRBD2 as a possible D gene (6 bases). V lost 0 bases, J lost 3 bases, and 11 bases lay in between. This CDR3 spans 15 amino acids. Germline CDR1 and CDR2: SNHLY and FYNNEI. The CDR3 DNA is TGTGCCAGCAGTGAAGCGCTTGGAGGGGAAGAGACCCAGTACTTC. It encodes CASSEALGGEETQYF.

The V gene is TRBV6-4, the J gene TRBJ2-3; 7 positions agree with TRBD2. V gave up 4 bases and J gave up 1 base; unmatched junction bases: 5. Germline assignment: CDR1 MRHNA and CDR2 SNTAGT. CDR3 length: 15 amino acids. CDR3 amino acids: CASSAESGGTDTQYF. The CDR3 DNA is TGTGCCAGCAGTGCGGAGAGCGGGGGCACAGATACGCAGTATTTT.

The rearrangement uses TRBV5-1 and TRBJ2-1; TRBD2 agrees at 9 bases. CDR1 SGHRS and CDR2 YFSETQ come from the germline V gene. Unmatched junction bases numbered 8, after V lost 4 bases and J lost 9 bases. The CDR3 sequence is 14 residues long. CDR3 in DNA: TGCGCCAGCAGCCCAATAGCGGGAGAGAGTGAGCAGTTCTTC. Translating gives CASSPIAGESEQFF.

This clone was recorded a few times. The V and J genes are TRBV27 and TRBJ2-1, with 7 bases fitting TRBD1. This CDR3 comprises 14 residues. The J segment lost 5 bases and the V segment lost 5 bases, leaving 6 bases of the junction unmatched. In germline, CDR1 is MNHEY, CDR2 SMNVEV (reference sequence). The CDR3 protein is CASSRQGLNNEQFF. The CDR3 region has the DNA TGTGCCAGCAGTAGACAGGGCTTAAACAATGAGCAGTTCTTC.

The chain couples TRBV6-1 to TRBJ2-7; perhaps TRBD2 as D (6 bases). The germline V gene has CDR1 MNHNS and CDR2 SASEGT. The CDR3 consists of 13 residues. Trimming stripped 10 bases from V and 7 bases from J, with 20 bases between. The CDR3 spells CATLRLPAGEQYF. CDR3 nucleotide sequence: TGTGCCACCTTGCGGTTGCCGGCGGGGGAGCAGTACTTC.

This clone was seen only once. V and J are TRBV27 and TRBJ2-2; D gene ambiguous. The CDR3 is 15 amino acids. CDR1 is MNHEY, CDR2 SMNVEV, per germline (reference sequence). Trimming left V 1 base short and J 0 bases short, with 6 bases between. Written as DNA, the CDR3 is TGTGCCAGCAGTTTATGGCAGACGAACACCGGGGAGCTGTTTTTT. Translation gives CASSLWQTNTGELFF.

The genes are TRBV29-1 and TRBJ2-3; TRBD2 agrees at 7 bases. Germline V gene sequence: CDR1 SQVTM, CDR2 ANQGSEA. After removal of 3 bases from V and 2 bases from J, the junction contained 2 bases not matched to a gene. CDR3 size: 13 residues. CDR3 protein: CSVDSGLTDTQYF. The CDR3 DNA follows: TGCAGCGTTGATAGCGGGCTCACAGATACGCAGTATTTT.

The chain is built from TRBV19 and TRBJ2-7, with D perhaps assigned TRBD1 or TRBD2 (5 bases each). The length of the CDR3 is 15 residues. Germline V gives CDR1 LNHDA, CDR2 SQIVND (reference sequence). V lost 6 bases to trimming and J lost 2 bases, with 17 bases between them. The CDR3 loop is CASSQGDPRTYEQYF. The CDR3 DNA follows: TGTGCCAGTAGCCAGGGAGACCCGCGGACCTACGAGCAGTACTTC.

V and J are TRBV2 and TRBJ2-6; weak D call: TRBD1 (5 bases). The CDR3 spans 16 residues. The V and J ends lost 7 bases and 1 base respectively, with 14 bases between them. Germline V gene sequence: CDR1 SNHLY, CDR2 FYNNEI. The CDR3 DNA reads as TGTGCCAGCACCCAAAGTAGGGGTTCTGGGGCCAACGTCCTGACTTTC. Translated, it gives CASTQSRGSGANVLTF.

In this sample, this clone turned up once. The rearrangement links TRBV14 to TRBJ2-7, with 7 positions matching TRBD2. Trimming cost V 2 bases and J 6 bases; bases outside gene matches: 13. CDR1 is SGHDN, CDR2 FVKESK, per germline. The CDR3 runs to 16 residues. The CDR3 loop reads CASSQRLAGNGGEQYF. The CDR3 region has the DNA TGTGCCAGCAGCCAACGATTAGCGGGTAACGGAGGCGAGCAGTACTTC.

This chain connects TRBV5-1 to TRBJ2-7, with 8 bases fitting TRBD2. V shed 5 bases and J 0 bases; nucleotides not matched to a gene: 10. Germline V gene data show CDR1 as SGHRS and CDR2 as YFSETQ. The CDR3 loop spans 16 amino acids. This CDR3 reads CASSPTPGTSSYEQYF. For the CDR3, the DNA is TGCGCCAGCAGTCCCACGCCCGGGACTAGCTCCTACGAGCAGTACTTC.

V gene TRBV11-3 combines with J gene TRBJ2-1; TRBD2 matches 13 bases. Germline V gives CDR1 SGHNT, CDR2 YENEEA. The V gene end was trimmed by 1 base and the J gene end by 14 bases; junction bases not matched to a gene: 5. This CDR3 comprises 14 residues. The CDR3 here is CASSLGTSGSREFF. CDR3 nucleotides: TGTGCCAGCAGCTTAGGGACTAGCGGGAGTCGGGAGTTCTTC.